A selection of T cell receptor beta chains follows, all from one sample in a study of shared clonotypes between healthy human individuals. Some clones are missing from TCRdb's copy, which holds only in-frame ones; the method was immunoSEQ multiplex PCR. The table lists about 450,000 clones, 65% to 80% of them singletons. What was sequenced was PBMCs. These receptors came from a woman between 35 and 50 years old in good health. Some clones in this sample may be carry-over from other donors' samples. CDR3s include the opening cysteine and the closing phenylalanine or tryptophan. The D gene is left open where the match is weak. A clone size is listed for some rows: how often the clone was seen (once, few, many), or a class if it is expanded.

D gene,J gene,CDR3 length,V gene,clone size,CDR3 protein,CDR3 DNA
.,TRBJ2-1,13,TRBV7-9,.,CASSLGGVNEQFF,TGTGCCAGCAGCTTAGGAGGGGTCAATGAGCAGTTCTTC
.,TRBJ2-7,13,TRBV28,.,CASTVWGDYEQYF,TGTGCCAGCACCGTCTGGGGAGACTACGAGCAGTACTTC
TRBD1,TRBJ2-5,14,TRBV18,.,CASSIRQGEETQYF,TGTGCCAGCTCAATCAGACAGGGTGAAGAGACCCAGTACTTC
TRBD2,TRBJ2-3,14,TRBV19,.,CASSIGASGYTQYF,TGTGCCAGTAGTATAGGGGCTAGCGGGTATACGCAGTATTTT
.,TRBJ2-2,14,TRBV5-4,many,CASSLMGNTGELFF,TGTGCCAGCAGCTTAATGGGGAACACCGGGGAGCTGTTTTTT
TRBD1,TRBJ2-1,15,TRBV9,.,CASSVGDRGYDEQFF,TGTGCCAGCAGCGTCGGGGACAGGGGGTATGATGAGCAGTTCTTC
TRBD2,TRBJ2-1,17,TRBV7-9,.,CASSSPRASGREREQFF,TGTGCCAGCAGCTCCCCCCGGGCTAGCGGGAGGGAGCGGGAGCAGTTCTTC
.,TRBJ1-3,17,TRBV10-3,.,CAISESPHPGVGNTIYF,TGTGCCATCAGTGAGTCTCCTCATCCAGGGGTTGGAAACACCATATATTTT
.,TRBJ1-6,14,TRBV7-2,.,CASSLLDGNSPLHF,TGTGCCAGCAGCTTACTGGACGGCAATTCACCCCTCCACTTT
TRBD1,TRBJ1-2,14,TRBV27,many,CASSPRDRGYGYTF,TGTGCCAGCAGCCCCCGGGACAGGGGCTATGGCTACACCTTC
.,TRBJ2-2,14,TRBV28,many,CASSLGTALASVFF,TGTGCCAGCAGTTTAGGGACAGCCCTAGCGTCGGTGTTTTTT
TRBD1,TRBJ2-7,16,TRBV14,.,CASSPIRTGATYEQYF,TGTGCCAGCAGCCCTATCCGGACAGGGGCTACCTACGAGCAGTACTTC
.,TRBJ2-1,17,TRBV25-1,.,CASSELPASRSYNEQFF,TGTGCCAGCAGTGAACTCCCGGCTAGCAGGTCCTACAATGAGCAGTTCTTC
.,TRBJ2-3,13,TRBV5-1,.,CASSSKPEDTQYF,TGCGCCAGCAGCTCCAAGCCGGAGGATACGCAGTATTTT
.,TRBJ2-1,13,TRBV11-2,.,CASSLEQANEQFF,TGTGCCAGCAGCTTAGAACAGGCCAATGAGCAGTTCTTC
TRBD1,TRBJ1-5,14,TRBV6-4,many,CARTSDRGNQPQHF,TGTGCCAGGACATCCGACAGGGGCAATCAGCCCCAGCATTTT
TRBD1,TRBJ1-1,15,TRBV6-1,few,CASSEEGQGYIEAFF,TGTGCCAGCAGTGAAGAGGGACAGGGGTACATTGAAGCTTTCTTT
.,TRBJ2-7,13,TRBV27,.,CASSEDRFYEQYF,TGTGCCAGCAGCGAAGACAGGTTCTACGAGCAGTACTTC
.,TRBJ1-2,14,TRBV7-9,few,CASSLETPNYGYTF,TGTGCCAGCAGCTTAGAGACACCGAACTATGGCTACACCTTC
.,TRBJ1-5,16,TRBV5-6,.,CASSLGFVLGNQPQHF,TGTGCCAGCAGCTTGGGGTTTGTATTGGGCAATCAGCCCCAGCATTTT
.,TRBJ2-5,15,TRBV5-4,.,CASSPPGEPEGEQYF,TGTGCCAGCAGCCCCCCCGGCGAGCCCGAGGGGGAGCAGTACTTC
TRBD2,TRBJ2-7,15,TRBV9,.,CASSPGGLAGVEQYF,TGTGCCAGCAGCCCGGGGGGACTAGCGGGAGTCGAGCAGTACTTC
.,TRBJ1-1,17,TRBV19,.,CARPAGQPPGRDTEAFF,TGTGCCAGACCTGCTGGACAGCCACCTGGAAGGGACACTGAAGCTTTCTTT
TRBD1,TRBJ2-1,14,TRBV29-1,few,CSVPGGQLWNEQFF,TGCAGCGTCCCAGGGGGTCAGTTATGGAATGAGCAGTTCTTC
TRBD2,TRBJ2-7,16,TRBV19,.,CASSPSGTRVSYEQYF,TGTGCCAGTAGTCCATCCGGGACTAGAGTTTCCTACGAGCAGTACTTC
.,TRBJ1-1,15,TRBV29-1,few,CSVAGGWAMNTEAFF,TGCAGCGTCGCGGGGGGGTGGGCAATGAACACTGAAGCTTTCTTT
.,TRBJ1-5,14,TRBV18,few,CASSPGEWPGPQHF,TGTGCCAGCTCACCAGGGGAGTGGCCGGGGCCCCAGCATTTT
.,TRBJ1-2,14,TRBV5-1,.,CASSFGSAVYGYTF,TGCGCCAGCAGCTTTGGGTCAGCAGTCTATGGCTACACCTTC
.,TRBJ2-2,15,TRBV5-4,.,CASSLSRTATGELFF,TGTGCCAGCAGCTTGAGTAGAACGGCCACCGGGGAGCTGTTTTTT
.,TRBJ2-7,14,TRBV28,.,CASSPWGTSYEQYF,TGTGCCAGCAGTCCCTGGGGTACTTCCTACGAGCAGTACTTC
.,TRBJ2-6,15,TRBV19,once,CASTGSTAGANVLTF,TGTGCCAGTACCGGGTCCACGGCTGGGGCCAACGTCCTGACTTTC
TRBD2,TRBJ2-3,16,TRBV9,.,CASSAMTSGDADTQYF,TGTGCCAGCAGCGCGATGACTAGCGGGGACGCAGATACGCAGTATTTT